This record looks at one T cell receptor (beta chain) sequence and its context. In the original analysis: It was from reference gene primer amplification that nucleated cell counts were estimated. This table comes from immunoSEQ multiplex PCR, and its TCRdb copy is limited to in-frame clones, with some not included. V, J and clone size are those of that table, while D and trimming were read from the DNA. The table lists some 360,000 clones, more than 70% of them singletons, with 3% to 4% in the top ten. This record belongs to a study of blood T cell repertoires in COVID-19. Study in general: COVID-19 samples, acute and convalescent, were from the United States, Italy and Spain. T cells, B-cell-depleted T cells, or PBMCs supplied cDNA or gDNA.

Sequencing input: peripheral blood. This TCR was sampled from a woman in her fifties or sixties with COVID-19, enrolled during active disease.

The chain's CDR3 is CASSYSSSSTDTQYF. The CDR3, as DNA: TGTGCCAGCAGTTACTCGTCCAGTAGCACAGATACGCAGTATTTT. The rearrangement links TRBV6-6 to TRBJ2-3, with D uncertain. The CDR3 is 15 residues long. Germline loops: CDR1 MNHNY, CDR2 SVGAGI (reference sequence). V dropped 0 bases and J dropped 0 bases, with 7 bases sitting between them.